These 27 T cell receptor beta chains originate from one sample sequenced in a study of cytomegalovirus exposure and HLA in healthy donors. The primer mix had 60 Vbeta and 13 Jbeta primers. Using immunoSEQ multiplex PCR, the repertoire was profiled, and TCRdb retains in-frame clones only, with some absent. The sample contains 150,000 to 200,000 clones, around 80% of which appear only once. Sequenced material: PBMCs. The receptors stem from a male donor in good health and CMV-seropositive.

V gene TRBV6-6 combines with J gene TRBJ2-5; D is possibly TRBD2 (6 bases). The V gene's germline CDR1 is MNHNY and CDR2 SVGAGI (reference sequence). The CDR3 contains 11 residues. Trimming removed 6 bases from V and 9 bases from J, with 11 bases in between. This CDR3 is CASSLWEAQYF. The CDR3 bases are TGTGCCAGCAGCCTCTGGGAGGCCCAGTACTTC.

The chain is built from TRBV18 and TRBJ1-1; 12 bases align to TRBD1. Germline assignment: CDR1 KGHSH and CDR2 LQKENI. CDR3 length: 17 residues. Trimming cost V 3 bases and J 5 bases; bases outside gene matches: 10. As DNA, the CDR3 is TGTGCCAGCTCACCCCCGGGACAGGGGGCTGATATGACTGAAGCTTTCTTT. Translating gives CASSPPGQGADMTEAFF.

This clone was detected once. The V gene is TRBV7-6, the J gene TRBJ1-1; tentative D call: TRBD1 (6 bases). This CDR3 spans 16 amino acids. V shed 5 bases and J shed 3 bases, with 19 bases lying between them. Germline CDR1 is SGHVS and CDR2 is FNYEAQ. The CDR3 protein is CASSANRGGQDTEAFF. The CDR3 coding sequence is TGTGCCAGCAGCGCCAACCGGGGGGGGCAAGACACTGAAGCTTTCTTT.

For this clone: Sequence at one end of the junction differs from germline and may be a read error. The chain has TRBV7-7 and TRBJ2-1; D possibly corresponds to TRBD2 (6 bases). This CDR3 contains 12 residues. Germline CDR1 SSHAT, CDR2 FNYEAQ (reference sequence). CDR3 protein: CASSLIERVQFF. CDR3 DNA sequence: TGTGCTAGCAGCTTAATAGAGCGGGTGCAGTTCTTC.

This clone came up a few times. The gene calls are TRBV5-6 and TRBJ1-1; the D gene is possibly TRBD1 (5 bases). CDR1 and CDR2 (germline): SGHDT, YYEEEE. Trimming shortened V by 0 bases and J by 4 bases, and 7 bases separated the two germline ends. The CDR3 consists of 13 residues. The CDR3 protein is CASSLVQGTEAFF. CDR3 nucleotide sequence: TGTGCCAGCAGCTTGGTCCAGGGCACTGAAGCTTTCTTT.

J is TRBJ2-1 and V is TRBV11-1, with TRBD2 matching 11 bases. This CDR3 is 16 amino acids long. J gave up 5 bases and V 4 bases, and 7 bases lay outside the gene matches. The germline CDR1 and CDR2 sequences are SGHAT and FQDESV (reference sequence). The CDR3 DNA sequence: TGTGCCAGCAGCTCAGGGACTAGCGGATTTCACAATGAGCAGTTCTTC. As protein: CASSSGTSGFHNEQFF.

The V gene is TRBV11-3, the J gene TRBJ2-1; TRBD1 aligns across 8 bases. Trimming cost V 0 bases and J 6 bases; bases outside gene matches: 7. This CDR3 spans 16 amino acids. From germline, CDR1 is SGHNT and CDR2 YENEEA. This chain's CDR3 is CASSLDRDRLPNEQFF. The CDR3 DNA sequence: TGTGCCAGCAGCTTAGACCGGGACAGGCTTCCCAATGAGCAGTTCTTC.

The V and J genes are TRBV6-5 and TRBJ1-4; D remains ambiguous. Deletions cut 2 bases from V and 0 bases from J, with 7 bases between. Per the germline V gene, CDR1 is MNHEY and CDR2 is SVGAGI. The CDR3 length is 15 residues. CDR3: CASSYLAATNEKLFF. Written as DNA, the CDR3 is TGTGCCAGCAGTTACCTGGCAGCAACTAATGAAAAACTGTTTTTT.

V and J are TRBV7-2 and TRBJ2-7; maybe TRBD1 (5 bases). The ends were cut back, 5 bases at V and 3 bases at J, with 14 bases in the middle. Germline V gives CDR1 SGHTA, CDR2 FQGNSA. The CDR3 sequence is 14 residues long. This CDR3 reads CASSLWQGVYEQYF. The CDR3 DNA sequence: TGTGCCAGCAGCCTGTGGCAGGGCGTCTACGAGCAGTACTTC.

CDR3 DNA sequence: TGTGCCAGCAGGGGGGGCAGGGGGAACAATGAGCAGTTCTTC. Protein: CASRGGRGNNEQFF. This chain uses TRBV27 with TRBJ2-1; D possibly corresponds to TRBD1 (7 bases). Germline CDR1 MNHEY, CDR2 SMNVEV (reference sequence). The CDR3 has 14 residues. Trimming shortened V by 6 bases and J by 5 bases, and 14 bases separated the two germline ends.

The chain couples TRBV19 to TRBJ2-5; 7 nucleotides align to TRBD1. The end of the DNA fits TRBJ2-7 better, so the J call may be wrong. CDR1 is LNHDA and CDR2 is SQIVND in the germline V gene (reference sequence). The CDR3 has 14 amino acids. CDR3 sequence: CASSTSTGSYEQYF. The CDR3 DNA reads as TGTGCCAGTAGTACCTCGACAGGGTCCTACGAGCAGTACTTC.

The J gene is TRBJ1-1, the V gene TRBV7-9; 8 bases fit TRBD1. Trimming at V came to 5 bases and at J to 11 bases, leaving 13 bases not matched to a gene. This CDR3 comprises 14 residues. Germline values: CDR1 SEHNR, CDR2 FQNEAQ (reference sequence). CDR3 nucleotide sequence: TGTGCCAGCAGCCCGGGACAGGCCCCCTTCTTGGCTTTCTTT. It yields the protein CASSPGQAPFLAFF.

J is TRBJ2-1 and V is TRBV9; 7 bases align to TRBD1. This CDR3 has 17 residues. Germline V gene sequence: CDR1 SGDLS, CDR2 YYNGEE. V was clipped by 1 base and J by 6 bases; unmatched bases: 13. For the CDR3, the DNA is TGTGCCAGCAGCGTACTCTCAGAAGGGGGCCCCTCCAATGAGCAGTTCTTC. Its protein product is CASSVLSEGGPSNEQFF.

This sequence joins TRBV5-8 and TRBJ2-1; weak D call: TRBD2 (6 bases). Trimming stripped 0 bases from V and 2 bases from J, with 9 bases between. From germline, CDR1 is SGHTS and CDR2 YDEGEE. The CDR3 spans 15 residues. This CDR3 is CASSLGVAAYNEQFF. The CDR3 DNA follows: TGTGCCAGCAGCTTGGGAGTAGCGGCCTACAATGAGCAGTTCTTC.

This clone was picked up one time. The genes are TRBV20-1 and TRBJ2-3, with a possible D match to TRBD2 (6 bases). The CDR3 runs to 11 residues. Germline V gene lookup returns CDR1 DFQATT and CDR2 SNEGSKA (reference sequence). CDR3 nucleotide sequence: TGCAGCTCATGGAGGGGAGATACGCAGTATTTT. Protein sequence: CSSWRGDTQYF.

V is TRBV29-1 and J is TRBJ1-2, with D perhaps TRBD1 (5 bases). The CDR3 totals 14 residues. Looked up from germline, CDR1 is SQVTM and CDR2 is ANQGSEA. The germline V and J ends were trimmed by 0 bases and 4 bases, with 12 bases remaining between them. The CDR3 DNA sequence: TGCAGCGTTGAAGACAGGGTTCGGCGCTATGGCTACACCTTC. Residues: CSVEDRVRRYGYTF. Supplemented by reference TRBV29-1 and TRBJ1-2, the full variable domain reads SAVISQKPSRDICQRGTSLTIQCQVDSQVTMMFWYRQQPGQSLTLIATANQGSEATYESGFVIDKFPISRPNLTFSTLTVSNMSPEDSSIYLCSVEDRVRRYGYTFGSGTRLTVV.

This chain's CDR3 is CASRRQGAGTEAFF. For the CDR3, the DNA is TGTGCCAGCAGACGACAGGGGGCTGGTACTGAAGCTTTCTTT. V and J are TRBV7-3 and TRBJ1-1, with 10 positions matching TRBD1. Germline V gene sequence: CDR1 SGHTA, CDR2 FQGTGA. The CDR3 is 14 residues long. Losses at the gene ends were 6 bases for V and 5 bases for J; bases not matched to a gene: 6.

This clone was seen only once. This chain links TRBV6-5 with TRBJ2-7; D is unresolved. The V end lost 4 bases, the J end lost 0 bases, and 13 bases lay between the germline ends. Germline loops: CDR1 MNHEY, CDR2 SVGAGI. The length of the CDR3 is 15 residues. CDR3 residues: CASSLTTLSSYEQYF. The CDR3 DNA follows: TGTGCCAGCAGTTTAACTACCCTTAGCTCCTACGAGCAGTACTTC.

V usage is TRBV6-5 and J usage is TRBJ2-5, with a tentative D call TRBD1 (5 bases). CDR1 and CDR2 (germline): MNHEY, SVGAGI. Trimming removed 6 bases at V and 5 bases at J, with 7 bases between. The CDR3 sequence is 11 residues long. Here the CDR3 reads CASSPGETQYF. DNA for the CDR3: TGTGCCAGCAGCCCAGGGGAGACCCAGTACTTC.

In regard to this clone: At one boundary the junction diverges from the germline segment, which might be a read error. The genes are TRBV7-9 and TRBJ2-3, with TRBD1 matching 7 bases. Germline values: CDR1 SEHNR, CDR2 FQNEAQ (reference sequence). The CDR3 runs to 15 residues. CDR3: CSSSAQGVSTDTQYF. CDR3 sequence (DNA): TGTTCCAGCAGCGCGCAGGGGGTCTCGACAGATACGCAGTATTTT. The variable domain in full, completed from reference TRBV7-9 and TRBJ2-3, reads DTGVSQNPRHKITKRGQNVTFRCDPISEHNRLYWYRQTLGQGPEFLTYFQNEAQLEKSRLLSDRFSAERPKGSFSTLEIQRTEQGDSAMYLCSSSAQGVSTDTQYFGPGTRLTVL.

The V and J genes are TRBV14 and TRBJ1-4; 9 bases are a match to TRBD1. CDR3 size: 18 residues. After removal of 0 bases from V and 7 bases from J, the junction contained 12 bases not matched to a gene. Germline V gene sequence: CDR1 SGHDN, CDR2 FVKESK. The CDR3 nucleotides are TGTGCCAGCAGCCAAGATGGTAACCGGGACAGGGTTAGTGAAAAACTGTTTTTT. It is translated as CASSQDGNRDRVSEKLFF.

The J gene is TRBJ2-7, the V gene TRBV6-1; D is unclear. Germline V gene sequence: CDR1 MNHNS, CDR2 SASEGT. The CDR3 is 11 amino acids. Trimming pared 2 bases from V and 7 bases from J, leaving 6 bases between. CDR3 sequence (DNA): TGTGCCAGCAGTGAAATAATAGAGCAGTACTTC. Translating it yields CASSEIIEQYF.

The V call is TRBV7-2, the J call TRBJ1-5, with no clear D. The germline gives CDR1 SGHTA, CDR2 FQGNSA. V was shortened by 3 bases and J by 5 bases, with 8 bases between the two germline ends. This CDR3 is 13 amino acids long. CDR3 in amino acids: CASSFTRDQPQHF. The DNA of the CDR3 is TGTGCCAGCAGCTTTACTAGGGATCAGCCCCAGCATTTT.

The chain combines TRBV11-1 with TRBJ2-5; 15 bases fit TRBD2. Germline CDR1 and CDR2: SGHAT and FQDESV (reference sequence). The CDR3 runs 19 residues. Trimming at V came to 6 bases and at J to 11 bases, leaving 22 bases not matched to a gene. The chain's CDR3 is CASRSGLAGGKLSAGEQYF. The CDR3 DNA is TGTGCCAGCAGGTCGGGACTAGCGGGAGGAAAGCTATCGGCGGGGGAGCAGTACTTC.

This clone was counted a few times. V is TRBV7-8 and J is TRBJ1-6, with TRBD1 matching 10 bases. CDR1 is SGHVS and CDR2 is FQNEAQ in the germline V gene. Trimming took 3 bases from V and 0 from J; bases not matched to a gene: 5. The CDR3 has 18 amino acids. CDR3 DNA sequence: TGTGCCAGCAGCTTCGGGACAGGGGCTACCTCCTATAATTCACCCCTCCACTTT. This codes for CASSFGTGATSYNSPLHF.

The chain is built from TRBV28 and TRBJ1-2; possibly TRBD1 for D (5 bases). There are 17 residues in the CDR3. V lost 10 bases, J lost 4 bases, and 28 bases lay in between. CDR1 is MDHEN and CDR2 is SYDVKM in the germline V gene. The CDR3 DNA is TGTGCCATCTCCTTCATAGGTCGGGCGGGGGGGTCCTATGGCTACACCTTC. Protein product: CAISFIGRAGGSYGYTF.

The J gene is TRBJ1-2, the V gene TRBV30; D gene uncertain. Germline V gives CDR1 GTSNPN, CDR2 SVGIG (reference sequence). This CDR3 comprises 12 residues. With 6 bases removed from V and 4 bases from J, the gap between germline ends came to 12 bases. CDR3 in amino acids: CACLTTGYGYTF. In nucleotides, the CDR3 is TGTGCCTGTCTGACAACTGGCTATGGCTACACCTTC.